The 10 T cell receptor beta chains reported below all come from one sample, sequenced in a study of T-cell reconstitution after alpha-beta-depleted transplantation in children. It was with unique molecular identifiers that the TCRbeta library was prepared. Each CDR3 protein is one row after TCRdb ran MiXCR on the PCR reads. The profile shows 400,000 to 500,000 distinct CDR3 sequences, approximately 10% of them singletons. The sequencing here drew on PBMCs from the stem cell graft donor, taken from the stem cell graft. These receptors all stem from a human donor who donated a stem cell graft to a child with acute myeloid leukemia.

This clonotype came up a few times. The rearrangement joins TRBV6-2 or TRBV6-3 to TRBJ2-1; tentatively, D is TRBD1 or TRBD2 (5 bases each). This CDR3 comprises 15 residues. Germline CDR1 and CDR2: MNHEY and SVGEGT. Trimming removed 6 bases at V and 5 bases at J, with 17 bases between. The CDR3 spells CASSGEGREDNEQFF. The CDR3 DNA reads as TGTGCCAGCAGCGGAGAGGGACGGGAAGACAATGAGCAGTTCTTC.

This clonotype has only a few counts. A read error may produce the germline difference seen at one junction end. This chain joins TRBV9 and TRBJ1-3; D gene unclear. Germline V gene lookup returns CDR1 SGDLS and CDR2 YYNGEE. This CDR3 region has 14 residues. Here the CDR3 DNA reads TGTGCCAGCAGCGTAGACGACTCTGGGAACACCATATATTTT. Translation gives CASSVDDSGNTIYF.

CDR3 amino acids: CSARSPGGETQYF. CDR3 DNA: TGCAGTGCTAGATCTCCGGGGGGGGAGACCCAGTACTTC. The chain carries TRBV20-1 and TRBJ2-5; 8 nucleotides match TRBD2. Trimming removed 2 bases from V and 5 bases from J; junction bases left unmatched: 4. CDR3 length equals 13 residues. The V gene's germline CDR1 is DFQATT and CDR2 SNEGSKA (reference sequence).

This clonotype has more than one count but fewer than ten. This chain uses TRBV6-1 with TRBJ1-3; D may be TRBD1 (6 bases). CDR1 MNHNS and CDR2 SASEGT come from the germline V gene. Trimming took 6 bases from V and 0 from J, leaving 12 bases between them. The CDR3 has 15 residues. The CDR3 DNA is TGTGCCAGCAGACCTGACAGGCTCTCTGGAAACACCATATATTTT. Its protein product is CASRPDRLSGNTIYF.

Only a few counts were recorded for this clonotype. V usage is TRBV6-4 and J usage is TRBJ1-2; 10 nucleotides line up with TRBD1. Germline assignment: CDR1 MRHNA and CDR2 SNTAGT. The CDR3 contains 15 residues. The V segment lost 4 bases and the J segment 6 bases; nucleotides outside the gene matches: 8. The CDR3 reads CASSGQGARNDGYTF. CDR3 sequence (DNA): TGTGCCAGCAGTGGACAGGGGGCTCGTAATGATGGCTACACCTTC.

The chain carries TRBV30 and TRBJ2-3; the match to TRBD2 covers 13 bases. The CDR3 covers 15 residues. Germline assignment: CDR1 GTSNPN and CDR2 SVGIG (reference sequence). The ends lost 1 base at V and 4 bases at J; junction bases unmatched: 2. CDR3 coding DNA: TGTGCCTGGAGTGCGGGACTAGCGGGATCAGATACGCAGTATTTT. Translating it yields CAWSAGLAGSDTQYF. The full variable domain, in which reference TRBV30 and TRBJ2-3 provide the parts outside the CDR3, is SQTIHQWPATLVQPVGSPLSLECTVEGTSNPNLYWYRQAAGRGLQLLFYSVGIGQISSEVPQNLSASRPQDRQFILSSKKLLLSDSGFYLCAWSAGLAGSDTQYFGPGTRLTVL.

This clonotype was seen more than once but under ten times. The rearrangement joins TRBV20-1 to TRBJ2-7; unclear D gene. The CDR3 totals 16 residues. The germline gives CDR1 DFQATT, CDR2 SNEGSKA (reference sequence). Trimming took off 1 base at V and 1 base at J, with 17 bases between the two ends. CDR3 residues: CSARVIKLGGSYEQYV. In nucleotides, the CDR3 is TGCAGTGCTAGAGTAATAAAATTAGGCGGATCCTACGAGCAGTACGTC.

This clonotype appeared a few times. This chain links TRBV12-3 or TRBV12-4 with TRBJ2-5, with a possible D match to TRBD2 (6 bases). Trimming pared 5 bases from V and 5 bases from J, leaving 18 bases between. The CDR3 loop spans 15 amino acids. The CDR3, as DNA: TGTGCCAGCAGTACCCAGACAAGCGGGTGGGAGACCCAGTACTTC. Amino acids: CASSTQTSGWETQYF.

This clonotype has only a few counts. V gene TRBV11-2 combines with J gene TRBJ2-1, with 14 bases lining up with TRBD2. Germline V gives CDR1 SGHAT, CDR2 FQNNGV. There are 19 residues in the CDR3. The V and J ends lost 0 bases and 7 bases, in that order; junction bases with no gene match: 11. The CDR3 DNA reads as TGTGCCAGCAGCTTAGACCAGGGAGGGACTAGCGGGAGTAGGAATGAGCAGTTCTTC. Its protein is CASSLDQGGTSGSRNEQFF.

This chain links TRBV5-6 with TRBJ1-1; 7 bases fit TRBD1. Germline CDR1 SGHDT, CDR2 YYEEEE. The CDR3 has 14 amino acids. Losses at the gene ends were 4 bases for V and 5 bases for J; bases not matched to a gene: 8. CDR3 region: CASSPPGGATEAFF. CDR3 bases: TGTGCCAGCAGCCCCCCAGGGGGGGCGACTGAAGCTTTCTTT.